What follows are 28 T cell receptor beta chains derived from one specimen sequenced in a study of OX40 agonist ivuxolimab in advanced cancers. Produced via immunoSEQ multiplex PCR; TCRdb's table is partial and in-frame only. The table shows roughly 66,000 clones, with around four fifths occurring only once. Sequenced here: CD4+ or CD8+ T cells sorted from blood, sampled in a trial of the OX40 agonist ivuxolimab. All receptors derive from an adult with an advanced solid tumor such as melanoma, head and neck, liver or kidney cancer.

The CDR3 sequence: CASSKSGSIRESPYEQYF. The CDR3 DNA reads as TGTGCCAGCAGCAAATCGGGAAGTATCCGGGAGTCCCCCTACGAGCAGTACTTC. The gene calls are TRBV21-1 and TRBJ2-7; TRBD2 is taken as the D call from the table, unchecked against the DNA. TRBV21-1 is an annotated pseudogene. The CDR3 is made up of 18 amino acids.

The chain combines TRBV7-2 with TRBJ1-5; D uncertain. The V end was cut by 2 bases, the J end by 1 base, with 12 bases between. Per the germline V gene, CDR1 is SGHTA and CDR2 is FQGNSA. The CDR3 contains 16 residues. The CDR3 DNA is TGTGCCAGCAGCTTATTACCCGGGGTGAGCAATCAGCCCCAGCATTTT. Translated: CASSLLPGVSNQPQHF.

This clone was found a few times. The chain is built from TRBV27 and TRBJ1-1; weak D call: TRBD1 (6 bases). The length of the CDR3 is 13 residues. Germline V gene data show CDR1 as MNHEY and CDR2 as SMNVEV (reference sequence). Trimming took off 5 bases at V and 1 base at J, with 8 bases between the two ends. The CDR3: CASSLTGNTEAFF. In nucleotides, the CDR3 is TGTGCCAGCAGTCTGACAGGGAACACTGAAGCTTTCTTT.

The chain joins TRBV4-2 to TRBJ2-2; TRBD2 matches 16 bases. The CDR3 contains 17 residues. Per germline, CDR1 LGHNA and CDR2 YNFKEQ. V was clipped by 5 bases and J by 1 base; unmatched bases: 1. CDR3 nucleotides: TGTGCCAGCAGCGGGACTAGCGGGAGGGGGAACACCGGGGAGCTGTTTTTT. This codes for CASSGTSGRGNTGELFF.

The CDR3 spells CASSIGAPPSYEQYF. The CDR3 DNA is TGTGCCAGTAGTATAGGAGCGCCCCCGAGCTACGAGCAGTACTTC. The V call is TRBV19, the J call TRBJ2-7, with D unclear. V lost 1 base to trimming and J lost 3 bases, with 13 bases between them. The CDR3 spans 15 residues. Per the germline V gene, CDR1 is LNHDA and CDR2 is SQIVND (reference sequence). Drawing the rest from reference TRBV19 and TRBJ2-7, the complete variable domain is DGGITQSPKYLFRKEGQNVTLSCEQNLNHDAMYWYRQDPGQGLRLIYYSQIVNDFQKGDIAEGYSVSREKKESFPLTVTSAQKNPTAFYLCASSIGAPPSYEQYFGPGTRLTVT.

The table lists this clone with a count of one. The chain employs TRBV6-5 and TRBJ1-1; unclear D gene. Germline CDR1 is MNHEY and CDR2 is SVGAGI. V dropped 4 bases and J dropped 1 base, with 4 bases sitting between them. This CDR3 spans 12 amino acids. DNA of the CDR3: TGTGCCAGCAGTTGGGGGAACACTGAAGCTTTCTTT. Its protein product is CASSWGNTEAFF.

This CDR3 is CASSVGLADTSYEQYF. CDR3 DNA: TGTGCCAGCAGCGTAGGGCTAGCGGATACCTCCTACGAGCAGTACTTC. This chain connects TRBV9 to TRBJ2-7; 7 bases map to TRBD2. The V gene's germline CDR1 is SGDLS and CDR2 YYNGEE. The CDR3 length is 16 residues. Unmatched junction bases numbered 6, after V lost 0 bases and J lost 0 bases.

The chain recombines TRBV19 with TRBJ2-3; D perhaps matches TRBD2 (5 bases). The germline gives CDR1 LNHDA, CDR2 SQIVND (reference sequence). Trimming cost V 5 bases and J 6 bases, with 9 bases left between them. The CDR3 is 12 amino acids. The CDR3 DNA is TGTGCCAGTAGTGGACTCACGGATACGCAGTATTTT. Its translation is CASSGLTDTQYF. Combining the CDR3 with reference TRBV19 and TRBJ2-3 gives the whole variable domain DGGITQSPKYLFRKEGQNVTLSCEQNLNHDAMYWYRQDPGQGLRLIYYSQIVNDFQKGDIAEGYSVSREKKESFPLTVTSAQKNPTAFYLCASSGLTDTQYFGPGTRLTVL.

The chain uses TRBV11-3 and TRBJ2-5; D remains ambiguous. The V gene lost 3 bases and the J gene lost 1 base, with 9 bases spanning the gap. This CDR3 region has 14 residues. Germline loops: CDR1 SGHNT, CDR2 YENEEA. CDR3 sequence: CASSFTPAQETQYF. The CDR3 DNA follows: TGTGCCAGCAGCTTTACTCCCGCCCAAGAGACCCAGTACTTC.

The V and J genes are TRBV5-1 and TRBJ2-5; TRBD1 matches at 9 bases. The length of the CDR3 is 15 residues. Trimming cost V 1 base and J 5 bases; bases outside gene matches: 6. From germline, CDR1 is SGHRS and CDR2 YFSETQ. The CDR3 reads CASSLTQGAWETQYF. The CDR3, as DNA: TGCGCCAGCAGCTTGACACAGGGGGCTTGGGAGACCCAGTACTTC.

The chain couples TRBV11-3 to TRBJ2-3, with 10 bases aligning to TRBD2. V lost 5 bases and J lost 4; bases outside the gene matches: 3. There are 14 residues in the CDR3. Per the germline V gene, CDR1 is SGHNT and CDR2 is YENEEA. In DNA, the CDR3 is TGTGCCAGCAGCCGAGCGGGAGGGGCAGATACGCAGTATTTT. It codes for CASSRAGGADTQYF.

The CDR3, as DNA: TGTGCCAGCAGCCCGCGGACTAGCGGGAGCTACGAGCAGTACTTC. Protein sequence: CASSPRTSGSYEQYF. The J gene is TRBJ2-7, the V gene TRBV6-5, with 13 bases fitting TRBD2. From germline, CDR1 is MNHEY and CDR2 SVGAGI. Trimming cost V 6 bases and J 3 bases; bases outside gene matches: 5. CDR3 length equals 15 residues.

J is TRBJ1-2 and V is TRBV6-5, with D perhaps TRBD1 (6 bases). CDR1 and CDR2 (germline): MNHEY, SVGAGI. This CDR3 spans 13 amino acids. The V end was cut by 5 bases, the J end by 4 bases, with 11 bases between. For the CDR3, the DNA is TGTGCCAGCAGTCCAGGGGTCCTCTATGGCTACACCTTC. Translation gives CASSPGVLYGYTF.

The rearrangement joins TRBV9 to TRBJ1-1; D is possibly TRBD1 (6 bases). The CDR3 spans 16 residues. Trimming shortened V by 2 bases and J by 4 bases, and 18 bases separated the two germline ends. Germline V CDR1 and CDR2: SGDLS, YYNGEE. Written as DNA, the CDR3 is TGTGCCAGCAGCGTTTCGGGACACCGCCCACCCACTGAAGCTTTCTTT. Its translation is CASSVSGHRPPTEAFF.

CDR3 sequence reads: CASSDSTGPLGGYTF. The CDR3 coding sequence is TGTGCCAGCAGCGACTCGACAGGGCCCTTAGGAGGCTACACCTTC. The chain recombines TRBV7-3 with TRBJ1-2; 7 nucleotides line up with TRBD1. Germline CDR1 and CDR2: SGHTA and FQGTGA. The CDR3 extends over 15 amino acids. Trimming took 5 bases from V and 8 from J; bases not matched to a gene: 14.

V is TRBV11-3 and J is TRBJ2-7, with 8 positions matching TRBD1. The CDR3 runs to 13 residues. Trimming at V came to 5 bases and at J to 4 bases, leaving 4 bases not matched to a gene. CDR1 is SGHNT and CDR2 is YENEEA in the germline V gene. The CDR3 region is CASSARTGYEQYF. The CDR3 region has the DNA TGTGCCAGCAGCGCCCGGACAGGGTACGAGCAGTACTTC.

The V call is TRBV6-5, the J call TRBJ2-1, with 11 bases matching TRBD2. Germline-derived CDR1 and CDR2 are MNHEY and SVGAGI. The ends lost 0 bases at V and 7 bases at J; junction bases unmatched: 5. This CDR3 contains 16 residues. CDR3 in DNA: TGTGCCAGCAGTTACTCGAGGTCTAGCGGGAGGAATGAGCAGTTCTTC. It encodes CASSYSRSSGRNEQFF.

The chain combines TRBV19 with TRBJ2-7, with unresolved D. Germline V gene lookup returns CDR1 LNHDA and CDR2 SQIVND (reference sequence). The ends were cut back, 3 bases at V and 5 bases at J, with 5 bases in the middle. There are 11 residues in the CDR3. The CDR3 loop reads CASSIVDEQYF. CDR3 DNA: TGTGCCAGTAGTATCGTCGACGAGCAGTACTTC.

This clone was observed a few times. The rearrangement links TRBV19 to TRBJ2-5, with 7 bases matching TRBD1. Germline-derived CDR1 and CDR2 are LNHDA and SQIVND (reference sequence). The length of the CDR3 is 14 residues. The ends lost 3 bases at V and 2 bases at J; junction bases unmatched: 3. In DNA form, the CDR3 reads TGTGCCAGTAGTATGGGGACAGAGCAAGAGACCCAGTACTTC. It encodes CASSMGTEQETQYF.

This sequence joins TRBV27 and TRBJ2-1, with unresolved D. V was pared by 1 base and J by 4 bases, with 11 bases between. The CDR3 has 15 residues. The germline V gene has CDR1 MNHEY and CDR2 SMNVEV (reference sequence). The DNA for the CDR3 is TGTGCCAGCAGTTTATTGGCCGGCCCGTACAATGAGCAGTTCTTC. It specifies CASSLLAGPYNEQFF.

This chain uses TRBV29-1 with TRBJ2-7; 10 bases are a match to TRBD2. This CDR3 spans 12 amino acids. With V trimmed by 5 bases and J by 5 bases, 3 bases remained unmatched. Looked up from germline, CDR1 is SQVTM and CDR2 is ANQGSEA. The CDR3 loop is CSVTLAGDEQYF. CDR3 sequence (DNA): TGCAGCGTTACCCTAGCGGGAGACGAGCAGTACTTC.

This clone turned up a few times. The chain couples TRBV19 to TRBJ1-3; D remains ambiguous. The length of the CDR3 is 14 residues. Trimming removed 2 bases from V and 0 bases from J, with 5 bases in between. The germline V gene encodes CDR1 LNHDA and CDR2 SQIVND (reference sequence). The CDR3 here is CASSIRTSGNTIYF. The CDR3 DNA sequence: TGTGCCAGTAGTATACGAACCTCTGGAAACACCATATATTTT.

The rearrangement joins TRBV14 to TRBJ2-3; the D gene could be TRBD1 or TRBD2 (5 bases each). CDR1 and CDR2 (germline): SGHDN, FVKESK. The CDR3 covers 18 residues. Trimming pared 4 bases from V and 2 bases from J, leaving 22 bases between. The CDR3 DNA follows: TGTGCCAGCAGCCCCTTTATAGGGACCGCGGAATACACAGATACGCAGTATTTT. It is translated as CASSPFIGTAEYTDTQYF.

The rearrangement uses TRBV19 and TRBJ2-2, with D maybe TRBD2 (6 bases). The germline gives CDR1 LNHDA, CDR2 SQIVND (reference sequence). The CDR3 runs to 14 residues. V lost 6 bases, J lost 4 bases, and 12 bases lay in between. CDR3 sequence: CASSTSTSTGELFF. The CDR3 nucleotides read TGTGCCAGTAGCACTAGCACCTCCACCGGGGAGCTGTTTTTT.

This chain connects TRBV9 to TRBJ2-2; either TRBD1 or TRBD2 may fit D (5 bases each). There are 15 residues in the CDR3. Looked up from germline, CDR1 is SGDLS and CDR2 is YYNGEE. V was clipped by 2 bases and J by 7 bases, with 15 bases between them. DNA of the CDR3: TGTGCCAGCAGCGTTGGCGGAGCTGGGGGCGGGGAGCTGTTTTTT. Translating it yields CASSVGGAGGGELFF.

The chain is built from TRBV5-1 and TRBJ2-1; 10 bases match TRBD2. The CDR3 consists of 17 residues. Germline lookup yields CDR1 SGHRS and CDR2 YFSETQ. The V segment lost 0 bases and the J segment 6 bases; nucleotides outside the gene matches: 9. The CDR3 sequence: CASSLGTLAGVSNEQFF. The CDR3 bases are TGCGCCAGCAGCTTGGGTACCCTAGCGGGAGTTTCCAATGAGCAGTTCTTC.

The V gene is TRBV19, the J gene TRBJ2-7; the match to TRBD2 covers 7 bases. J gave up 2 bases and V 6 bases, and 7 bases lay outside the gene matches. Germline CDR1 reads LNHDA; CDR2 reads SQIVND (reference sequence). The CDR3 contains 14 residues. The chain's CDR3 is CASRETSSPYEQYF. The DNA of the CDR3 is TGTGCCAGTAGAGAGACTAGCAGTCCCTACGAGCAGTACTTC.

The rearrangement links TRBV7-2 to TRBJ2-1; D might be TRBD2 (5 bases). V was clipped by 6 bases and J by 15 bases, with 18 bases between them. The CDR3 sequence is 12 residues long. Germline CDR1 and CDR2: SGHTA and FQGNSA. The CDR3 loop reads CASRPTRRIPFF. CDR3 DNA: TGTGCCAGCAGACCGACAAGGAGGATTCCGTTCTTC.